Following are 23 T cell receptor beta chains from one sample sequenced in a study of T cells expressing NK-cell markers. Each CDR3 protein gets one entry in TCRdb, which reprocessed the 5' RACE reads and gives no DNA. The table lists 400,000 to 450,000 distinct CDR3 sequences. The sample comprised blood T cells: a sorted CD56 or NKG2C T cell subset, CD4+ or CD8+ T cells, or bulk PBMC T cells (not recorded which). These receptors were taken from a woman aged 18-70 years in good health.

This chain joins TRBV20-1 and TRBJ2-7; TCRdb calls TRBD1, which cannot be checked without DNA. Per germline, CDR1 DFQATT and CDR2 SNEGSKA (reference sequence). The CDR3 contains 15 residues. CDR3 sequence reads: CSAHGAGQVNYEQYF.

The chain carries TRBV20-1 and TRBJ1-5; TCRdb gives TRBD1 as the D gene, but with no DNA this cannot be confirmed. Germline CDR1 is DFQATT and CDR2 is SNEGSKA (reference sequence). This CDR3 is built from 18 residues. This CDR3 reads CSARRRGQVPWGNQPQHF.

This chain joins TRBV12-3 or TRBV12-4 and TRBJ2-3; no DNA is available, so the TRBD2 call from TCRdb remains unchecked. The CDR3 consists of 17 residues. The CDR3 spells CASSLGFLAGAEGAQYF.

This rearrangement joins TRBV4-3 to TRBJ2-1; TCRdb designates TRBD2, a call that cannot be tested without DNA. Germline V gene lookup returns CDR1 LGHNA and CDR2 YSLEER. The CDR3 extends over 14 amino acids. This CDR3 reads CASSQGLAGDEQFF.

CDR3 region: CASSLGVAGGYF. V is TRBV7-2 and J is TRBJ2-3; the D call from TCRdb, TRBD2, cannot be confirmed without DNA. There are 12 residues in the CDR3. CDR1 and CDR2 from the germline V gene are SGHTA and FQGNSA. The full variable domain, completed using reference TRBV7-2 and TRBJ2-3, is GAGVSQSPSNKVTEKGKDVELRCDPISGHTALYWYRQSLGQGLEFLIYFQGNSAPDKSGLPSDRFSAERTGGSVSTLTIQRTQQEDSAVYLCASSLGVAGGYFGPGTRLTVL.

The chain links TRBV20-1 to TRBJ1-2; TCRdb reports TRBD1, a call that lacks DNA to check it against. Germline lookup yields CDR1 DFQATT and CDR2 SNEGSKA (reference sequence). This CDR3 is 12 amino acids long. The CDR3 sequence: CSAPRQGLGYTF.

The J gene is TRBJ2-5, the V gene TRBV10-3; TCRdb returns TRBD1, unconfirmable since there is no DNA. Looked up from germline, CDR1 is ENHRY and CDR2 is SYGVKD. This CDR3 has 14 amino acids. This chain's CDR3 is CAISAGGQGETQYF.

V is TRBV6-1 and J is TRBJ1-5. The CDR3 covers 14 residues. Germline V gene lookup returns CDR1 MNHNS and CDR2 SASEGT. The CDR3 protein is CATNSLVSNQPQHF.

This chain's CDR3 is CASRNGLGTEAFF. The J gene is TRBJ1-1, the V gene TRBV6-1. This CDR3 spans 13 amino acids. Germline V gives CDR1 MNHNS, CDR2 SASEGT.

The chain joins TRBV7-9 to TRBJ2-3; TCRdb picks TRBD2, but there is no DNA to check that call. CDR1 is SEHNR and CDR2 is FQNEAQ in the germline V gene (reference sequence). The CDR3 is 15 amino acids. CDR3 sequence: CASTPSGGVTDTQYF. The full variable domain, completed using reference TRBV7-9 and TRBJ2-3, is DTGVSQNPRHKITKRGQNVTFRCDPISEHNRLYWYRQTLGQGPEFLTYFQNEAQLEKSRLLSDRFSAERPKGSFSTLEIQRTEQGDSAMYLCASTPSGGVTDTQYFGPGTRLTVL.

The J gene is TRBJ1-5, the V gene TRBV19. The CDR3 is made up of 14 amino acids. Germline CDR1 and CDR2: LNHDA and SQIVND (reference sequence). CDR3 region: CASSISLGYQPQHF.

V is TRBV7-2 and J is TRBJ1-1. The germline V gene has CDR1 SGHTA and CDR2 FQGNSA. This CDR3 is built from 15 residues. The CDR3 region is CASTRMRGASTEAFF.

The V and J genes are TRBV2 and TRBJ2-1; TCRdb reports TRBD1, a call that lacks DNA to check it against. From germline, CDR1 is SNHLY and CDR2 FYNNEI. CDR3 length: 16 residues. CDR3 residues: CASSEEGPGGSNEQFF.

The chain uses TRBV19 and TRBJ2-6; TCRdb's D call of TRBD2 is untestable without DNA. CDR1 and CDR2 from the germline V gene are LNHDA and SQIVND (reference sequence). This CDR3 has 18 amino acids. The CDR3 spells CASSFLAGGSSGANVLTF.

V is TRBV11-2 and J is TRBJ2-5. CDR3 length: 13 residues. Germline CDR1 is SGHAT and CDR2 is FQNNGV. The CDR3 sequence is CASSSQNQETQYF. Using reference TRBV11-2 and TRBJ2-5 for the parts outside the CDR3, the full variable domain is EAGVAQSPRYKIIEKRQSVAFWCNPISGHATLYWYQQILGQGPKLLIQFQNNGVVDDSQLPKDRFSAERLKGVDSTLKIQPAKLEDSAVYLCASSSQNQETQYFGPGTRLLVL.

V gene TRBV7-9 combines with J gene TRBJ2-1; TCRdb's D call of TRBD2 is untestable without DNA. The CDR3 sequence is 15 residues long. Germline CDR1 reads SEHNR; CDR2 reads FQNEAQ (reference sequence). CDR3 amino acids: CASSLGLAVGNEQFF.

The chain uses TRBV29-1 and TRBJ2-1. Germline CDR1 reads SQVTM; CDR2 reads ANQGSEA. This CDR3 is built from 14 residues. The CDR3 loop reads CSVDDSGYYNEQFF.

The gene calls are TRBV18 and TRBJ1-1. This CDR3 has 14 residues. From germline, CDR1 is KGHSH and CDR2 LQKENI. The chain's CDR3 is CASSPLGGATEAFF.

The V gene is TRBV6-1, the J gene TRBJ1-2; TCRdb's D gene call, TRBD1, goes unchecked for lack of DNA. Germline assignment: CDR1 MNHNS and CDR2 SASEGT. The CDR3 runs 14 residues. CDR3 protein: CASTRGRSNYGYTF.

V gene TRBV29-1 combines with J gene TRBJ2-2; TCRdb picks TRBD1, but there is no DNA to check that call. The CDR3 has 14 residues. In germline, CDR1 is SQVTM, CDR2 ANQGSEA. This chain's CDR3 is CSVERGGGTGELFF.

This CDR3 reads CSARPRPSFEQYF. V gene TRBV20-1 combines with J gene TRBJ2-7; the TCRdb D gene call, TRBD2, has no DNA to confirm it. The CDR3 runs 13 residues. In germline, CDR1 is DFQATT, CDR2 SNEGSKA (reference sequence).

The chain has TRBV7-9 and TRBJ1-1. This CDR3 spans 15 amino acids. Germline CDR1 SEHNR, CDR2 FQNEAQ (reference sequence). The CDR3 sequence: CASSSAGAKNTEAFF. The full variable domain, in which reference TRBV7-9 and TRBJ1-1 provide the parts outside the CDR3, is DTGVSQNPRHKITKRGQNVTFRCDPISEHNRLYWYRQTLGQGPEFLTYFQNEAQLEKSRLLSDRFSAERPKGSFSTLEIQRTEQGDSAMYLCASSSAGAKNTEAFFGQGTRLTVV.

The chain has TRBV5-4 and TRBJ2-2; the D call from TCRdb, TRBD2, cannot be confirmed without DNA. This CDR3 is 16 amino acids long. Germline V gene data show CDR1 as SGHNT and CDR2 as YYREEE (reference sequence). The CDR3 here is CASSSSPGLATGELFF.